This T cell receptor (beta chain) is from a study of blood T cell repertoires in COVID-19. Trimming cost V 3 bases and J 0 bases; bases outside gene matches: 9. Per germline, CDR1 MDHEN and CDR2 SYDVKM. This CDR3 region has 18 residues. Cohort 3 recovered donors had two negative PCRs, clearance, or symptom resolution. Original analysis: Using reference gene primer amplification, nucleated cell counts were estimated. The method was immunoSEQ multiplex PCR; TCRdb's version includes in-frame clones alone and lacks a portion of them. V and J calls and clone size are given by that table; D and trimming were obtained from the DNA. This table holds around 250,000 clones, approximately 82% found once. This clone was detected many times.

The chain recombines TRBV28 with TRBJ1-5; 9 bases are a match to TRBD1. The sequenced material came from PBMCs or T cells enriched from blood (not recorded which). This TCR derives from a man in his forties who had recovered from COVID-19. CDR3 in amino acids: CASSFLGDRVFSNQPQHF. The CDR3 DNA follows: TGTGCCAGCAGTTTCTTGGGGGACAGGGTATTTAGCAATCAGCCCCAGCATTTT.